The subject of this entry is one T cell receptor (beta chain). What it binds is unknown. The CDR3 spans 14 residues. V lost 0 bases to trimming and J lost 1 base, with 6 bases between them. The germline V gene encodes CDR1 LGHNA and CDR2 YSLEER. This sample is drawn from a study of T cells after yellow fever vaccination. TCRdb analysed the 5' RACE reads with MiXCR anew, one entry per CDR3 protein. The sample shows 250,000 to 400,000 distinct CDR3 sequences, 3.5% to 4.5% of them seen only once. Whole-study findings and limits: Primary-vaccination clones mostly resurfaced post-booster (about 95% CD4, approximately 90% CD8).

This sequence joins TRBV4-3 and TRBJ1-1, with D uncertain. The origin of this receptor is a man aged 18-30 years who received the YFV17D yellow fever vaccine. This material consisted of PBMCs, taken 15 days after the yellow fever booster vaccination. The CDR3 reads CASSQDLTNTEAFF. In nucleotides, the CDR3 is TGCGCCAGCAGCCAAGATTTGACGAACACTGAAGCTTTCTTT.